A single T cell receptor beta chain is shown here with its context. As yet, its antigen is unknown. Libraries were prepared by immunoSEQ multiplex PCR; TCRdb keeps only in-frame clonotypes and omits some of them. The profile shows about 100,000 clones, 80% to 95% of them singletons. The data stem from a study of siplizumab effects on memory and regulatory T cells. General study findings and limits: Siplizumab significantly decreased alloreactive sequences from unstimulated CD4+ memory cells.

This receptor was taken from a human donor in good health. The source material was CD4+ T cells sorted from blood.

The CDR3 DNA is TGTGCCAGTAGAGCAGGACCGATTGCAACTAATGAAAAACTGTTTTTT. Translating gives CASRAGPIATNEKLFF. The V gene is TRBV19, the J gene TRBJ1-4; D unclear. CDR3 length: 16 residues. The ends were cut back, 6 bases at V and 0 bases at J, with 14 bases in the middle. The germline gives CDR1 LNHDA, CDR2 SQIVND (reference sequence). Full variable domain (outside the CDR3, taken from reference TRBV19 and TRBJ1-4): DGGITQSPKYLFRKEGQNVTLSCEQNLNHDAMYWYRQDPGQGLRLIYYSQIVNDFQKGDIAEGYSVSREKKESFPLTVTSAQKNPTAFYLCASRAGPIATNEKLFFGSGTQLSVL.